This T cell receptor beta chain came from a study of T cells expressing NK-cell markers. Whole-study context: One of eight sequenced donors was HCMV-seronegative; the other seven were seropositive. Overall study results and limits: In a group of about 6 donors, dominant NKG2C+ clonotypes represented about 1.0-7.5% of CD8+ T cells. Certain NKG2C+ T cell clones were expanded, and their HCMV specificity remained unclear.

As to this clonotype: Its antigen is currently unknown.

UMIs were included in TCR beta cDNA generated by 5'RACE template switching. TCRdb reprocessed the 5' RACE reads, with one entry per CDR3 protein and no DNA. The record lists 120,000 to 150,000 distinct CDR3 sequences, of which the ten most abundant hold 9.5% to 15%. There are 17 residues in the CDR3. Germline assignment: CDR1 LGHNA and CDR2 YSLEER. The V and J genes are TRBV4-3 and TRBJ2-1; checking the TCRdb D call of TRBD2 is not possible without DNA. The sequenced sample consisted of blood T cells: a sorted CD56 or NKG2C T cell subset, CD4+ or CD8+ T cells, or bulk PBMC T cells (not recorded which). This TCR derives from a man aged 18-30 years in good health. The CDR3 sequence is CASSQEEGLAGYNEQFF.